The 23 T cell receptor beta chains below were found in one sample sequenced in a study of T cell responses to AZD1222 COVID-19 vaccine. Generated by immunoSEQ multiplex PCR, the TCRdb table keeps only in-frame clones and is missing some. Of some 120,000 clones in the sample, 80% to 90% are singletons; the top ten hold roughly 20%. Sequenced here: peripheral blood, sampled on day 0 of MenACWY control vaccination. These receptors were taken from an adult in good health.

The rearrangement uses TRBV19 and TRBJ2-6, with 9 bases fitting TRBD1. This CDR3 has 18 residues. Germline loops: CDR1 LNHDA, CDR2 SQIVND (reference sequence). V trimming: 5 bases; J trimming: 9 bases; junction bases outside the gene matches: 17. The CDR3 spells CASSPPPGTGKHYNVLTF. In DNA form, the CDR3 reads TGTGCCAGTAGTCCTCCCCCCGGGACAGGGAAACACTACAACGTCCTGACTTTC.

The chain recombines TRBV14 with TRBJ2-7; 9 nucleotides match TRBD1. J was trimmed by 7 bases and V by 5 bases; bases with no gene match: 9. The CDR3 has 14 amino acids. Germline V gene data show CDR1 as SGHDN and CDR2 as FVKESK. The CDR3 protein is CASSSRGTGQEQYF. Here the CDR3 DNA reads TGTGCCAGCAGCTCTCGGGGGACAGGGCAAGAGCAGTACTTC.

This clone was seen once. The chain couples TRBV13 to TRBJ2-5, with 9 nucleotides matching TRBD2. Germline trimming cut 4 bases from V and 5 bases from J; bases unmatched to any gene: 5. Germline V gene lookup returns CDR1 PRHDT and CDR2 FYEKMQ (reference sequence). The CDR3 runs 14 residues. In DNA form, the CDR3 reads TGTGCCAGCAGCTATTCTGCGGGAGGGGAGACCCAGTACTTC. It encodes CASSYSAGGETQYF.

A single count supports this clone. The rearrangement uses TRBV6-5 and TRBJ1-2, with a tentative D call TRBD1 (6 bases). This CDR3 region has 11 residues. V was shortened by 7 bases and J by 11 bases, with 14 bases between the two germline ends. Germline V lookup: CDR1 MNHEY, CDR2 SVGAGI. The CDR3 DNA reads as TGTGCCAGCACAGCACAGGGACAATACACCTTC. Translating gives CASTAQGQYTF.

This rearrangement joins TRBV5-1 to TRBJ2-2, with 7 bases identical to TRBD2. CDR3 length equals 15 residues. The V segment lost 5 bases and the J segment 4 bases; nucleotides outside the gene matches: 8. Germline V gives CDR1 SGHRS, CDR2 YFSETQ. The CDR3 here is CASSLQGGITGELFF. Written as DNA, the CDR3 is TGCGCCAGCAGTCTTCAGGGAGGGATCACCGGGGAGCTGTTTTTT.

This CDR3 is CASSWGLLGNTDTQYF. The CDR3 bases are TGCGCCAGCAGCTGGGGTTTACTAGGGAACACAGATACGCAGTATTTT. The chain recombines TRBV5-1 with TRBJ2-3, with D maybe TRBD2 (5 bases). The germline CDR1 and CDR2 sequences are SGHRS and YFSETQ. V lost 3 bases and J lost 2, with 16 bases in between. This CDR3 is built from 16 residues. The full variable domain, rest sourced from reference TRBV5-1 and TRBJ2-3, is KAGVTQTPRYLIKTRGQQVTLSCSPISGHRSVSWYQQTPGQGLQFLFEYFSETQRNKGNFPGRFSGRQFSNSRSEMNVSTLELGDSALYLCASSWGLLGNTDTQYFGPGTRLTVL.

The CDR3 region has the DNA TGTGCCAGCAGTTTTGTGGGGAGACGGGGAAATCAGCCCCAGCATTTT. Translating gives CASSFVGRRGNQPQHF. The V call is TRBV28, the J call TRBJ1-5; D gene unclear. Trimming stripped 3 bases from V and 4 bases from J, with 16 bases between. The CDR3 loop spans 16 amino acids. From germline, CDR1 is MDHEN and CDR2 SYDVKM.

The genes are TRBV3-1 (or the pseudogene TRBV3-2) and TRBJ2-2; TRBD2 agrees at 11 bases. V shed 5 bases and J 7 bases; nucleotides not matched to a gene: 9. Germline V gene lookup returns CDR1 LGHDT and CDR2 YNNKEL (reference sequence). The CDR3 is 16 amino acids. DNA for the CDR3: TGTGCCAGCAGCAGATATAGCGGGAGGGCCAGCGGGGAGCTGTTTTTT. Its translation is CASSRYSGRASGELFF.

A note on this clone: In the same sample, other DNA sequences code for this CDR3. The rearrangement uses TRBV9 and TRBJ2-7, with 9 nucleotides matching TRBD1. V lost 0 bases, J lost 2 bases, and 0 bases stayed unmatched. This CDR3 comprises 14 residues. CDR1 and CDR2 from the germline V gene are SGDLS and YYNGEE. The CDR3 loop is CASSVGTGAYEQYF. CDR3 nucleotide sequence: TGTGCCAGCAGCGTAGGGACAGGGGCCTACGAGCAGTACTTC.

About this clone itself: Distinct nucleotide sequences in the sample also encode this CDR3. The chain is built from TRBV7-9 and TRBJ2-7; D remains unclear. The ends were cut back, 5 bases at V and 8 bases at J, with 22 bases in the middle. The CDR3 runs to 15 residues. Per germline, CDR1 SEHNR and CDR2 FQNEAQ (reference sequence). CDR3 loop: CASSPDRGSNSKQYF. In nucleotides, the CDR3 is TGTGCCAGCAGCCCAGATCGCGGTTCTAATTCCAAGCAGTACTTC. Together with reference TRBV7-9 and TRBJ2-7, the CDR3 gives the full variable domain: DTGVSQNPRHKITKRGQNVTFRCDPISEHNRLYWYRQTLGQGPEFLTYFQNEAQLEKSRLLSDRFSAERPKGSFSTLEIQRTEQGDSAMYLCASSPDRGSNSKQYFGPGTRLTVT.

This chain joins TRBV19 and TRBJ2-3; TRBD2 matches at 10 bases. After removal of 3 bases from V and 4 bases from J, the junction contained 7 bases not matched to a gene. CDR3 length: 16 amino acids. The germline V gene has CDR1 LNHDA and CDR2 SQIVND (reference sequence). CDR3 loop: CASSIRSSGSSDTQYF. The CDR3 DNA reads TGTGCCAGTAGTATCCGCTCTAGCGGGAGCTCAGATACGCAGTATTTT.

The chain uses TRBV3-1 (or the pseudogene TRBV3-2) and TRBJ1-4; D is ambiguous. Looked up from germline, CDR1 is LGHDT and CDR2 is YNNKEL (reference sequence). The CDR3 sequence is 13 residues long. Trimming pared 1 base from V and 4 bases from J, leaving 4 bases between. The CDR3 protein is CASSQGSNEKLFF. CDR3 nucleotides: TGTGCCAGCAGCCAAGGCAGTAATGAAAAACTGTTTTTT.

The chain carries TRBV10-3 and TRBJ1-2, with TRBD1 as a possible D gene (6 bases). The CDR3 is 13 residues long. V was cut by 3 bases and J by 5 bases, with 10 bases left in between. CDR1 is ENHRY, CDR2 SYGVKD, per germline. This chain's CDR3 is CAISDRGGYGYTF. In DNA form, the CDR3 reads TGTGCCATCAGTGACAGGGGAGGGTATGGCTACACCTTC.

This clone has a single count. The chain recombines TRBV19 with TRBJ1-1; D unresolved. The CDR3 covers 15 residues. Trimming pared 3 bases from V and 5 bases from J, leaving 16 bases between. In germline, CDR1 is LNHDA, CDR2 SQIVND (reference sequence). In DNA form, the CDR3 reads TGTGCCAGTAGTATGGGGATGCTCTTAGGGACTGAAGCTTTCTTT. It is translated as CASSMGMLLGTEAFF.

This chain joins TRBV6-5 and TRBJ1-5, with D possibly TRBD1 on 6 matching bases. Trimming removed 6 bases at V and 1 base at J, with 13 bases between. CDR1 and CDR2 (germline): MNHEY, SVGAGI. This CDR3 comprises 15 residues. In DNA form, the CDR3 reads TGTGCCAGCAGACGGGACATCGGAAGCAATCAGCCCCAGCATTTT. The encoded protein is CASRRDIGSNQPQHF.

The chain uses TRBV7-9 and TRBJ2-7; tentative D call: TRBD1 (5 bases). Germline V gives CDR1 SEHNR, CDR2 FQNEAQ (reference sequence). The CDR3 is 12 amino acids. The V end was cut by 6 bases, the J end by 6 bases, with 12 bases between. CDR3 region: CASSLQGPEQYF. CDR3 DNA sequence: TGTGCCAGCAGTCTCCAGGGCCCCGAGCAGTACTTC. Filled out from reference TRBV7-9 and TRBJ2-7, the complete variable domain reads DTGVSQNPRHKITKRGQNVTFRCDPISEHNRLYWYRQTLGQGPEFLTYFQNEAQLEKSRLLSDRFSAERPKGSFSTLEIQRTEQGDSAMYLCASSLQGPEQYFGPGTRLTVT.

The chain uses TRBV25-1 and TRBJ1-3; D call uncertain. This CDR3 comprises 14 residues. In germline, CDR1 is MGHDK, CDR2 SYGVNS. Trimming left V 0 bases short and J 4 bases short, with 7 bases between. As DNA, the CDR3 is TGTGCCAGCAGTGAATATGGTTTGGGAAACACCATATATTTT. Translating gives CASSEYGLGNTIYF.

The chain recombines TRBV2 with TRBJ2-5; 12 nucleotides align to TRBD2. Germline CDR1 is SNHLY and CDR2 is FYNNEI. There are 14 residues in the CDR3. The junction had 4 bases not matched to a gene; V was cut back by 7 bases and J by 4 bases. CDR3 nucleotide sequence: TGTGCCAGCACCCTAGCGGGAGGGGGAGAGACCCAGTACTTC. It specifies CASTLAGGGETQYF.

This clone was detected only a few times. The V call is TRBV5-4, the J call TRBJ1-2, with D possibly matching TRBD1 (6 bases). The V gene's germline CDR1 is SGHNT and CDR2 YYREEE (reference sequence). CDR3 length: 15 residues. The V and J ends lost 4 bases and 2 bases respectively, with 15 bases between them. In nucleotides, the CDR3 is TGTGCCAGCAGCCCGGGGGGGCTCCCAAACTATGGCTACACCTTC. Its translation: CASSPGGLPNYGYTF.

The V call is TRBV6-5, the J call TRBJ2-3, with 7 bases fitting TRBD1. The CDR3 covers 14 residues. Germline CDR1 MNHEY, CDR2 SVGAGI. Trimming cost V 4 bases and J 2 bases; bases outside gene matches: 3. The CDR3 spells CASSSGQHTDTQYF. CDR3 in DNA: TGTGCCAGCAGTTCGGGACAGCACACAGATACGCAGTATTTT.

The CDR3 loop is CASSKGTEGSEAFF. In DNA form, the CDR3 reads TGTGCCAGCTCCAAGGGGACGGAGGGATCTGAAGCTTTCTTT. V gene TRBV18 combines with J gene TRBJ1-1, with a tentative D call TRBD1 (5 bases). The CDR3 is 14 amino acids. Germline V gives CDR1 KGHSH, CDR2 LQKENI. The germline V and J ends were trimmed by 6 bases and 6 bases, with 17 bases remaining between them.

This clone was detected only once. V is TRBV28 and J is TRBJ2-3; 8 bases fit TRBD2. The CDR3 runs to 17 residues. CDR1 is MDHEN, CDR2 SYDVKM, per germline. V was pared by 5 bases and J by 6 bases, with 16 bases of the junction left unmatched. The CDR3 loop reads CASSPLGSSGREDTQYF. CDR3 coding DNA: TGTGCCAGCAGTCCTCTGGGATCAAGCGGGAGAGAGGATACGCAGTATTTT.

The chain couples TRBV20-1 to TRBJ2-3; unclear D gene. The CDR3 sequence is 11 residues long. With 2 bases removed from V and 5 bases from J, the gap between germline ends came to 5 bases. Germline values: CDR1 DFQATT, CDR2 SNEGSKA (reference sequence). The CDR3 spells CSARPQDTQYF. For the CDR3, the DNA is TGCAGTGCTAGACCCCAAGATACGCAGTATTTT.